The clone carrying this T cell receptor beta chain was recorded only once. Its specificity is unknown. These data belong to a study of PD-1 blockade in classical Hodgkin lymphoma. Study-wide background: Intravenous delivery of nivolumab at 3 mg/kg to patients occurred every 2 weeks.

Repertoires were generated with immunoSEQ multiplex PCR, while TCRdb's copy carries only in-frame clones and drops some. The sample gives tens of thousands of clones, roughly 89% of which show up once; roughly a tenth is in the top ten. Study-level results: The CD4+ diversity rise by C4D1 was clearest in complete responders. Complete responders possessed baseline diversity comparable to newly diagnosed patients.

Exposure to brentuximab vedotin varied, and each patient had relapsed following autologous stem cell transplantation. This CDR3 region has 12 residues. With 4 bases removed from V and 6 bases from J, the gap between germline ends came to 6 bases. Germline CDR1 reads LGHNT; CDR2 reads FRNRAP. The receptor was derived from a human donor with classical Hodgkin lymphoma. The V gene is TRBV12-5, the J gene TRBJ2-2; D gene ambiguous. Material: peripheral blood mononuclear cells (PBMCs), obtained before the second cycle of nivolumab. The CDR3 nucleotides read TGTGCTAGTGGTTCCGGCCCCGGGGAGCTGTTTTTT. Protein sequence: CASGSGPGELFF. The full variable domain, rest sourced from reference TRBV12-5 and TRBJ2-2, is DARVTQTPRHKVTEMGQEVTMRCQPILGHNTVFWYRQTMMQGLELLAYFRNRAPLDDSGMPKDRFSAEMPDATLATLKIQPSEPRDSAVYFCASGSGPGELFFGEGSRLTVL.